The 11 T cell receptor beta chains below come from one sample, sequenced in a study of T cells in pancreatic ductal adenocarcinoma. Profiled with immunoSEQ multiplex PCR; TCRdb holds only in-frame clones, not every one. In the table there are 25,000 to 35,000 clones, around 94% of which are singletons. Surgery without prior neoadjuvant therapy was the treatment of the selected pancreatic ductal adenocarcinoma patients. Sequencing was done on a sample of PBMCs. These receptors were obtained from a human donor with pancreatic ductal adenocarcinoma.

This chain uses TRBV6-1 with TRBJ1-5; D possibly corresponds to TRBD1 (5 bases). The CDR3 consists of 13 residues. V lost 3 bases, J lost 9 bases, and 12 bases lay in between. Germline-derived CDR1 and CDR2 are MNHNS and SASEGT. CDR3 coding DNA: TGTGCCAGCAGTGAGCAGGGAGAGGGGCCCCAGCATTTT. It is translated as CASSEQGEGPQHF.

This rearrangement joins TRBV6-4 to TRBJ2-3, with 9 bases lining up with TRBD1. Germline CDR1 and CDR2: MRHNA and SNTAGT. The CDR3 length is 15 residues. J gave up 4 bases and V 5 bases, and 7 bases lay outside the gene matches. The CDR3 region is CASSRDRVVADTQYF. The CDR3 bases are TGTGCCAGCAGTCGGGACAGGGTAGTCGCAGATACGCAGTATTTT.

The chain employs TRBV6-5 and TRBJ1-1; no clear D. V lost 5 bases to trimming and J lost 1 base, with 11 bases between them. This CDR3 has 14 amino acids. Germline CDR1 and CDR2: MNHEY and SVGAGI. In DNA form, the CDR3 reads TGTGCCAGCAGTCCTGACTTGTGGAACACTGAAGCTTTCTTT. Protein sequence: CASSPDLWNTEAFF.

CDR3 in DNA: TGTGCCAGCAGCCATGAGGGGACAGGGATTTCGAACATTCAGTACTTC. It yields the protein CASSHEGTGISNIQYF. The chain employs TRBV5-6 and TRBJ2-4, with 9 bases fitting TRBD1. CDR1 is SGHDT, CDR2 YYEEEE, per germline. The CDR3 sequence is 16 residues long. V lost 4 bases to trimming and J lost 7 bases; unmatched junction nucleotides: 12.

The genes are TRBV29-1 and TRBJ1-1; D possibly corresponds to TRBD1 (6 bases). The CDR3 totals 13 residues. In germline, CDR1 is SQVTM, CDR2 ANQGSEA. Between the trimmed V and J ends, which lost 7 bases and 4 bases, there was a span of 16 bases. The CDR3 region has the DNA TGCAGCGGGGCCACAGGGACGGGCACTGAAGCTTTCTTT. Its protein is CSGATGTGTEAFF. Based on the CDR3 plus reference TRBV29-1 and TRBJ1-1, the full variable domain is SAVISQKPSRDICQRGTSLTIQCQVDSQVTMMFWYRQQPGQSLTLIATANQGSEATYESGFVIDKFPISRPNLTFSTLTVSNMSPEDSSIYLCSGATGTGTEAFFGQGTRLTVV.

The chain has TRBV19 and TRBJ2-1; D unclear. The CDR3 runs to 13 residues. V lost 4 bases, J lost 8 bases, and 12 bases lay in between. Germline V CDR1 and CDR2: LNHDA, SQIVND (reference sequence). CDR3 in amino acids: CASSKISIDEQFF. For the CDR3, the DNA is TGTGCCAGTAGTAAGATCTCGATTGATGAGCAGTTCTTC. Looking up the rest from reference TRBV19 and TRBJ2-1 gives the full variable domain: DGGITQSPKYLFRKEGQNVTLSCEQNLNHDAMYWYRQDPGQGLRLIYYSQIVNDFQKGDIAEGYSVSREKKESFPLTVTSAQKNPTAFYLCASSKISIDEQFFGPGTRLTVL.

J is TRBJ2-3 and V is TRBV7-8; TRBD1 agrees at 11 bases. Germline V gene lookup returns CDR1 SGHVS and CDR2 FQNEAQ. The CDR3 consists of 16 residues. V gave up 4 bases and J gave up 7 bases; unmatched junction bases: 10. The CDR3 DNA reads TGTGCCAGCAGCTCACCGGGGACAGGGGGAGTGCATACGCAGTATTTT. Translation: CASSSPGTGGVHTQYF.

CDR3 in amino acids: CASSIALGGGWPYEQYF. DNA of the CDR3: TGTGCCAGTAGTATAGCCCTTGGTGGGGGTTGGCCCTACGAGCAGTACTTC. The rearrangement links TRBV19 to TRBJ2-7, with D tentatively TRBD1 or TRBD2 (5 bases each). The germline V and J ends were trimmed by 1 base and 2 bases, with 18 bases remaining between them. CDR1 and CDR2 from the germline V gene are LNHDA and SQIVND (reference sequence). The CDR3 extends over 17 amino acids.

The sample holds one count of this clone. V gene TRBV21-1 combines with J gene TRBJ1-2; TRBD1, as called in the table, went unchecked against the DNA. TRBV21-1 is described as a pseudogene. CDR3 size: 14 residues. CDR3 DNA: TGTGCCAGCAGCAAGACAGGAACCTCATATGGCTACACCTTC. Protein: CASSKTGTSYGYTF.

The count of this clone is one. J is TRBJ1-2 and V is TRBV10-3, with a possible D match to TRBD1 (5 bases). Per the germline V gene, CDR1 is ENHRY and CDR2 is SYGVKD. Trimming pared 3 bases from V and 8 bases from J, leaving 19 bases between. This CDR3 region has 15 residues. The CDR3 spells CAISDGTGRDRGYTF. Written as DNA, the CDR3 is TGTGCCATCAGTGACGGCACAGGCAGAGATCGGGGCTACACCTTC.

In DNA, the CDR3 is TGTGCCTGGGGGGACAGGGTGCCCTACAATGAGCAGTTCTTC. Encoded protein: CAWGDRVPYNEQFF. The chain recombines TRBV30 with TRBJ2-1; 9 nucleotides match TRBD1. This CDR3 has 14 residues. Germline V CDR1 and CDR2: GTSNPN, SVGIG (reference sequence). V shed 5 bases, J shed 2 bases, and the junction held 4 bases outside the gene matches.